This TCR beta chain stems from a study of STAT5B mutations in CD4+ large granular lymphocyte leukemia. Findings and caveats of the study: Patient CD4-sorted repertoires looked more clonal than healthy CD4+ repertoires, even without putative leukemic clones.

The method was immunoSEQ multiplex PCR; TCRdb's version includes in-frame clones alone and lacks a portion of them. The table lists fewer than 40,000 clones, under 80% of them singletons. Control samples were healthy donors' buffy coats. About this clone: Its antigen is undetermined.

The sample was CD4+ T cells from blood buffy coats. This receptor was identified in a human donor in good health.

In nucleotides, the CDR3 is TGTGCCAGCAGCTCACGGGGACGAGGCTATGGCTACACCTTC. Its translation: CASSSRGRGYGYTF. V gene TRBV5-6 combines with J gene TRBJ1-2; a possible D gene is TRBD1 (5 bases). The CDR3 loop spans 14 amino acids. The germline V and J ends were trimmed by 3 bases and 4 bases, with 13 bases remaining between them. Germline-derived CDR1 and CDR2 are SGHDT and YYEEEE.